A selection of T cell receptor beta chains follows, all from one sample in a study of shared clonotypes between healthy human individuals. The data were produced by immunoSEQ multiplex PCR, yet TCRdb's version contains in-frame clones alone and is incomplete. The sample has some 2,000,000 clones; less than 95% are singletons. Sequences were obtained from naive CD8+ T cells sorted from blood. Receptor source: a man between 18 and 35 years old in good health. CDR3s include the opening cysteine and the closing phenylalanine or tryptophan. A D gene is named only where the DNA matches it firmly. Size is stated for part of the rows, as once, few or many counts, or as a class when the clone is expanded.

V gene	clone size	D gene	J gene	CDR3 DNA	CDR3 protein
TRBV2	NA	TRBD1	TRBJ2-5	TGTGCCAGCAGGGGGACAGACCAAGAGACCCAGTACTTC	CASRGTDQETQYF
TRBV11-2	NA	TRBD2	TRBJ2-1	TGTGCCAGCAGCTTAGGGGCTAGCGGGAGGAGTTCCTACAATGAGCAGTTCTTC	CASSLGASGRSSYNEQFF
TRBV13	NA	NA	TRBJ2-5	TGTGCCAGCAAGGGCGACAGCCAAGAGACCCAGTACTTC	CASKGDSQETQYF
TRBV30	NA	NA	TRBJ2-7	TGTGCCTGGAGTCCCCGGGGGGCTTGGGACGAGCAGTACTTC	CAWSPRGAWDEQYF
TRBV6-5	NA	NA	TRBJ1-6	TGTGCCAGCAGTTACGGGGGGGATATAGTTAATTCACCCCTCCACTTT	CASSYGGDIVNSPLHF
TRBV9	NA	NA	TRBJ2-7	TGTGCCAGCAGCCAGTCCGGCTCCTACGAGCAGTACTTC	CASSQSGSYEQYF
TRBV4-1	NA	NA	TRBJ2-7	TGCGCCAGCAGCCCCCACGGAGAAGGGAGCGACGAGCAGTACTTC	CASSPHGEGSDEQYF
TRBV28	NA	NA	TRBJ1-1	TGTGCCAGCAGTGAGGGGGGCACTGAAGCTTTCTTT	CASSEGGTEAFF
TRBV29-1	NA	TRBD1	TRBJ1-2	TGCAGCGTTAATTCCGGACAGGGGGCGAGCTATGGCTACACCTTC	CSVNSGQGASYGYTF
TRBV4-1	NA	NA	TRBJ2-7	TGCGCCAGCAGCCAAGATGGGGGTTTGGTTAGCGGCACCTACGAGCAGTACTTC	CASSQDGGLVSGTYEQYF
TRBV27	NA	NA	TRBJ1-6	TGTGCCAGCAGTTCCCGCCGTTTCTATAATTCACCCCTCCACTTT	CASSSRRFYNSPLHF
TRBV5-6	NA	NA	TRBJ2-7	TGTGCCAGCAGCTTGGGATTCAAGGTCGAGCAGTACTTC	CASSLGFKVEQYF
TRBV7-9	NA	NA	TRBJ2-1	TGTGCCAGCAGTTATACTCCTAGCTCCTACAATGAGCAGTTCTTC	CASSYTPSSYNEQFF
TRBV7-9	NA	NA	TRBJ2-1	TGTGCCAGCAGCCCCCGGCCAGCCGACGGTTCAGCGCAGTTCTTC	CASSPRPADGSAQFF
TRBV2	NA	NA	TRBJ1-5	TGTGCCAGCAGTGGGATCGTGGGGGTTTCGGGACAGCCCCAGCATTTT	CASSGIVGVSGQPQHF
TRBV7-3	NA	NA	TRBJ1-5	TGTGCCAGCAGCTTCAAGGTCACAGAGCCCCACGTGAGCAATCAGCCCCAGCATTTT	CASSFKVTEPHVSNQPQHF
TRBV10-3	few	NA	TRBJ1-5	TGTGCCATCAGTGAGTTCGGGGGGAATCAGCCCCAGCATTTT	CAISEFGGNQPQHF
TRBV7-2	NA	NA	TRBJ2-2	TGTGCCAGCAGCCCATGGACGGTAAACACCGGGGAGCTGTTTTTT	CASSPWTVNTGELFF
TRBV27	NA	NA	TRBJ2-1	TGTGCCAGCAGTAGAACCGGGACTTCTAATGAGCAGTTCTTC	CASSRTGTSNEQFF
TRBV11-2	NA	TRBD2	TRBJ2-1	TGTGCCAGCAGCCTAGAGGGACTAGCGGGGCCCGCCTACAATGAGCAGTTCTTC	CASSLEGLAGPAYNEQFF
TRBV27	NA	TRBD1	TRBJ1-5	TGTGCCAGCAGTACGACAGGGGGAGGACAGCCCCAGCATTTT	CASSTTGGGQPQHF
TRBV18	NA	TRBD1	TRBJ2-4	TGTGCCAGCTCACCGGGACAGGGGGTCAAAAACATTCAGTACTTC	CASSPGQGVKNIQYF
TRBV4-1	NA	NA	TRBJ2-5	TGCGCCAGCAGCCAAGAGCCAACACAAGAGACCCAGTACTTC	CASSQEPTQETQYF
TRBV9	once	NA	TRBJ2-7	TGTGCCAGCAGCGCAGGGGGGACACACTACGAGCAGTACTTC	CASSAGGTHYEQYF
TRBV11-2	NA	TRBD1	TRBJ2-5	TGTGCCAGCTCAAGGACAGGGGGTTTAGTAGAGACCCAGTACTTC	CASSRTGGLVETQYF
TRBV5-1	NA	NA	TRBJ2-7	TGCGCCAGCAGCTTGGACATGGCTTCCTACGAGCAGTACTTC	CASSLDMASYEQYF
TRBV27	NA	TRBD2	TRBJ2-3	TGTGCCAGCAGTACTGGGACTATCCGCACAGATACGCAGTATTTT	CASSTGTIRTDTQYF
TRBV6-5	NA	TRBD1	TRBJ2-3	TGTGCCAGCGCGGTGACAGGGGGCACAGATACGCAGTATTTT	CASAVTGGTDTQYF
TRBV6-5	NA	TRBD1	TRBJ1-1	TGTGCCAGCAGTCGATTACAGGGGGTGAACACTGAAGCTTTCTTT	CASSRLQGVNTEAFF
TRBV13	NA	TRBD2	TRBJ2-7	TGTGCCAGCAGCTCGCGGGGCCTAGCGGGGGAGCAGTACTTC	CASSSRGLAGEQYF
TRBV5-6	NA	NA	TRBJ1-4	TGTGCCAGCAGCTTTGGAGGGGATGAAAAACTGTTTTTT	CASSFGGDEKLFF
TRBV6-5	NA	NA	TRBJ2-1	TGTGCCAGCAGTTATCCGGGAGTAGGCTACAATGAGCAGTTCTTC	CASSYPGVGYNEQFF
TRBV5-1	NA	TRBD1	TRBJ2-5	TGCGCCAGCAGCTTAATTGGACAGGTTCAAGAGACCCAGTACTTC	CASSLIGQVQETQYF
TRBV27	NA	NA	TRBJ2-7	TGTGCCAGCAGTCTTTCTGGGTACGAGCAGTACTTC	CASSLSGYEQYF
TRBV27	NA	NA	TRBJ2-1	TGTGCCAGCAGTTTATATAGCGGCTCCTACAATGAGCAGTTCTTC	CASSLYSGSYNEQFF
TRBV7-2	NA	NA	TRBJ1-1	TGTGCCAGCAGAGGGGAGTCTTCTACGAGCGCTTTCTTT	CASRGESSTSAFF
TRBV2	NA	TRBD1	TRBJ1-2	TGTGCCAGCAGTGAGGTTGTGACAGGGTATGGCTACACCTTC	CASSEVVTGYGYTF
TRBV27	NA	NA	TRBJ1-4	TGTGCCAGCAGTTTTAGCAGGGATGAAAAACTGTTTTTT	CASSFSRDEKLFF
TRBV6-5	NA	NA	TRBJ1-6	TGTGCCAGCAGTTACGCCCAATTGGAACCCCTCCACTTT	CASSYAQLEPLHF
TRBV5-1	NA	NA	TRBJ1-1	TGCGCCAGCAGCCCGGACGGGGGATTGAACACTGAAGCTTTCTTT	CASSPDGGLNTEAFF